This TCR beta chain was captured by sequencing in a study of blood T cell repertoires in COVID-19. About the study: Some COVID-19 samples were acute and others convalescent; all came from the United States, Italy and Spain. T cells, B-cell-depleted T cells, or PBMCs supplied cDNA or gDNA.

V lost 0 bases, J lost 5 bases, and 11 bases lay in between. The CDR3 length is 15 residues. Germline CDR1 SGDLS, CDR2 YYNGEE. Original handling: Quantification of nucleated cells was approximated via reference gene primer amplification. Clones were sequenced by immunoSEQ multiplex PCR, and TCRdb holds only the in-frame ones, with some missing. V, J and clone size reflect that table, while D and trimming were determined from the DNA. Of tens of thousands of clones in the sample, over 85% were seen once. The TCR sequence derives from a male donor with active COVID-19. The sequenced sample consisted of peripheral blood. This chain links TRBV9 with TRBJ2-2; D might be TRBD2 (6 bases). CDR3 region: CASSVDSGETGELFF. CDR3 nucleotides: TGTGCCAGCAGCGTAGATAGCGGAGAAACCGGGGAGCTGTTTTTT.